These T cell receptor beta chains were read from a single sample in a study of T cell changes during pregnancy in multiple sclerosis. Some clones are missing from TCRdb's copy, which holds only in-frame ones; the method was immunoSEQ multiplex PCR. The table has tens of thousands of clones, around 94% seen once. This specimen consisted of CD8+ T cells from peripheral blood mononuclear cells, obtained after pregnancy. All receptors derive from a female donor with multiple sclerosis, enrolled in a pregnancy study. Both conserved end residues are part of each CDR3. D genes are given only for firm matches. A row's size may be missing; if present it is once, few, many or a size class.

TRBV7-2	TRBJ2-2	-	-	16	TGTGCCAGCAGCCCATTCAGGGTACTTTACACCGGGGAGCTGTTTTTT	CASSPFRVLYTGELFF
TRBV4-3	TRBJ1-1	-	-	14	TGCGCCAGCAGCCAAGCCCCGGGGACATCTGAAGCTTTCTTT	CASSQAPGTSEAFF
TRBV28	TRBJ1-5	-	-	15	TGTGCCAGCAGTTTAGGGGGGTATAGCAATCAGCCCCAGCATTTT	CASSLGGYSNQPQHF
TRBV5-6	TRBJ1-1	-	-	12	TGTGCCAGCAGCTTGTTCGACACTGAAGCTTTCTTT	CASSLFDTEAFF
TRBV7-8	TRBJ2-7	-	TRBD1	16	TGTGCCAGCAGCTTAGCGGGGGACAGGGGAGCCTACGAGCAGTACTTC	CASSLAGDRGAYEQYF
TRBV2	TRBJ2-1	-	TRBD1	15	TGTGCCACCCCAGAGGGGGCAAGCTCCTACAATGAGCAGTTCTTC	CATPEGASSYNEQFF
TRBV4-1	TRBJ2-7	-	TRBD1	15	TGCGCCAGCAGCTCGGGACAGGGGGCGAGCTACGAGCAGTACTTC	CASSSGQGASYEQYF
TRBV2	TRBJ1-2	-	TRBD1	12	TGTGCCACCAAGGGGACAGTCTATGGCTACACCTTC	CATKGTVYGYTF
TRBV6-1	TRBJ2-7	-	-	13	TGTGCCAGCAGTGAACTCCCGTCCTACGAGCAGTACTTC	CASSELPSYEQYF
TRBV6-5	TRBJ1-1	once	-	13	TGTGCCAGCATCAATCAGGGGCACACTGAAGCTTTCTTT	CASINQGHTEAFF
TRBV6-6	TRBJ1-5	-	-	15	TGTGCCAGCAGTTACTCAGCGAGAGGTAGCGATCCCCAGCATTTT	CASSYSARGSDPQHF
TRBV11-2	TRBJ1-2	once	-	14	TGTGCCAGCAGCCCCCCCTCAGGGAACTATGGCTACACCTTC	CASSPPSGNYGYTF
TRBV7-9	TRBJ2-1	-	-	13	TGTGCCAGCAGCCACGGACTTAACAATGAGCAGTTCTTC	CASSHGLNNEQFF
TRBV21-1	TRBJ2-3	-	-	19	TGTGCCAGCAGCAAAGGGGGAGAGACTAGCGGGAGATTCACAGATACGCAGTATTTT	CASSKGGETSGRFTDTQYF
TRBV5-6	TRBJ2-2	-	-	14	TGTGCCAGCAGCTTGGTCCAAAACACCGGGGAGCTGTTTTTT	CASSLVQNTGELFF
TRBV9	TRBJ2-1	once	TRBD2	15	TGTGCCAGCAGCGTAGGCGGGGGCTCCTACAATGAGCAGTTCTTC	CASSVGGGSYNEQFF